This T cell receptor (beta chain) is from a study of shared clonotypes between healthy human individuals. Study-wide context: Researchers assigned three CD4 naive, three CD4 memory, two CD8 naive and one CD8 memory plate to each donor.

Splitting of each subset's genomic DNA was done evenly across several immunoSEQ plates. This table comes from immunoSEQ multiplex PCR, and its TCRdb copy is limited to in-frame clones, with some not included. The data contain about 2.2 million clones, more than 85% of them seen just once; the ten biggest clones take up about 1.8%. In regard to this clone: The antigen is undetermined.

In the naive CD8 group, cells lacked CD45RO and were positively selected for CCR7, so terminally differentiated effector memory CD45RA+ cells were left out. Study results and limitations: Owing to a small donor count, the genetic and exposure-history diversity represented was limited. Larger estimated richness was generally recorded for naive subsets relative to memory subsets.

This receptor was taken from a man aged 18 to 30 in good health. Some clones in this sample may be carry-over from other donors' samples. Sequenced sample: naive CD8+ T cells from PBMCs.

CDR3 residues: CASSLDPGQGFYEQYF. Here the CDR3 DNA reads TGTGCCAGCAGCTTAGATCCGGGACAGGGCTTCTACGAGCAGTACTTC. The genes are TRBV11-2 and TRBJ2-7; 9 bases agree with TRBD1. J lost 3 bases, V lost 0 bases, and 6 bases had no gene match. This CDR3 region has 16 residues. Per germline, CDR1 SGHAT and CDR2 FQNNGV. The full variable domain, its missing parts supplied by reference TRBV11-2 and TRBJ2-7, is EAGVAQSPRYKIIEKRQSVAFWCNPISGHATLYWYQQILGQGPKLLIQFQNNGVVDDSQLPKDRFSAERLKGVDSTLKIQPAKLEDSAVYLCASSLDPGQGFYEQYFGPGTRLTVT.